A selection of T cell receptor beta chains follows, all from one sample in a study of T cells in Graves' hyperthyroidism and ophthalmopathy. TCRdb re-analysed the multiplex PCR reads in MiXCR, keeping a single row per CDR3 protein. The data show approximately 620,000 distinct CDR3 sequences, about 14% seen once. Input material: blood. The receptors derive from a woman aged 25-40 years with Graves' hyperthyroidism that later progressed to Graves' ophthalmopathy. Each CDR3 is given with its conserved first and last residue. D genes are given only for firm matches. For some rows the clone size is stated as once, few or many, or as a class when expanded; others skip it.

d_call j_call v_call clone_size cdr3_aa cdr3_nt
NA TRBJ1-5 TRBV27 many CASSLVGAPSQHF TGTGCCAGCAGTTTAGTAGGGGCCCCTTCCCAGCATTTT
NA TRBJ1-6 TRBV20-1 NA CSAADGYNSPLHF TGCAGTGCTGCGGACGGCTATAATTCACCCCTCCACTTT
NA TRBJ2-2 TRBV13 NA CASSLGRGASLGELFF TGTGCCAGCAGCTTAGGCCGGGGAGCGTCCCTCGGGGAGCTGTTTTTT
NA TRBJ2-7 TRBV27 many CASSLSGQNSYEQYF TGTGCCAGCAGTTTATCGGGACAAAACTCCTACGAGCAGTACTTC
NA TRBJ2-7 TRBV5-1 few CASSFSGSGSYEQYF TGCGCCAGCAGCTTTAGTGGTAGCGGTTCCTACGAGCAGTACTTC
TRBD1 TRBJ1-1 TRBV20-1 NA CSATDRGSAGTEAFF TGCAGTGCTACGGACAGGGGGTCGGCGGGCACTGAAGCTTTCTTT
NA TRBJ1-1 TRBV20-1 NA CSAPLRASDTEAFF TGCAGTGCTCCACTAAGGGCTTCGGACACTGAAGCTTTCTTT
NA TRBJ1-1 TRBV18 many CASSTLGNTEAFF TGTGCCAGCTCTACGTTGGGGAACACTGAAGCTTTCTTT
NA TRBJ1-4 TRBV6-1 many CASSSRQGFSGEKLFF TGTGCCAGCAGCTCCCGTCAGGGGTTTTCGGGTGAAAAACTGTTTTTT
NA TRBJ2-4 TRBV19 NA CASSRTKNIQYF TGTGCCAGTAGTCGTACCAAAAACATTCAGTACTTC
NA TRBJ2-7 TRBV11-2 NA CASSLRPGEAYEQYF TGTGCCAGCAGCTTAAGGCCAGGGGAGGCCTACGAGCAGTACTTC
NA TRBJ2-7 TRBV12-3/TRBV12-4 NA CASTTTGRWYEQYF TGTGCCAGCACCACAACAGGGAGATGGTACGAGCAGTACTTC
NA TRBJ2-2 TRBV5-1 many CASSKAGQGNTGELFF TGCGCCAGCAGCAAGGCGGGCCAGGGGAACACCGGGGAGCTGTTTTTT
NA TRBJ1-5 TRBV12-3/TRBV12-4 many CASTRGSQPQHF TGTGCCAGCACCCGGGGCTCTCAGCCCCAGCATTTT
NA TRBJ1-1 TRBV19 many CASSIQASYTEAFF TGTGCCAGTAGTATTCAGGCATCCTATACTGAAGCTTTCTTT
NA TRBJ1-5 TRBV19 few CASSFFPVGGRDQPQHF TGTGCCAGTAGTTTCTTTCCCGTCGGGGGGAGAGATCAGCCCCAGCATTTT
NA TRBJ2-6 TRBV28 many CASSLSGLTGANVLTF TGTGCCAGCAGTTTGTCAGGGCTAACTGGGGCCAACGTCCTGACTTTC
NA TRBJ2-7 TRBV5-1 NA CASREQLGLYEQYF TGCGCCAGCCGGGAGCAGCTTGGACTCTACGAGCAGTACTTC
TRBD2 TRBJ2-1 TRBV28 once CASSAPGTSGRPNEQFF TGTGCCAGCAGTGCGCCCGGGACTAGCGGGAGGCCCAATGAGCAGTTCTTC
NA TRBJ1-2 TRBV6-1 many CASTPEEVRYGYTF TGTGCCAGCACCCCCGAGGAGGTTCGCTATGGCTACACCTTC
NA TRBJ2-3 TRBV10-3 NA CAISESQDTQYF TGTGCCATCAGTGAGTCGCAAGATACGCAGTATTTT
TRBD1 TRBJ2-5 TRBV19 many CASSPITGGQETQYF TGTGCCAGTAGTCCCATTACAGGGGGCCAAGAGACCCAGTACTTC
NA TRBJ1-1 TRBV6-1 NA CASIHGGSTEAFF TGTGCCAGCATACACGGAGGCAGTACTGAAGCTTTCTTT
TRBD1 TRBJ2-2 TRBV25-1 many CASSPVTGRPGELFF TGTGCCAGCAGCCCGGTGACAGGGAGACCCGGGGAGCTGTTTTTT
TRBD2 TRBJ2-2 TRBV9 few CASSVDGAGEGRAGELFF TGTGCCAGCAGCGTAGATGGGGCGGGGGAGGGCCGCGCCGGGGAGCTGTTTTTT
NA TRBJ2-3 TRBV7-8 few CASSPEGTQYF TGTGCCAGCAGCCCCGAGGGTACGCAGTATTTT
TRBD2 TRBJ2-7 TRBV3-1 NA CASSQGGLGPEVRTYEQYF TGTGCCAGCAGCCAGGGAGGGCTAGGGCCCGAGGTAAGGACCTACGAGCAGTACTTC
TRBD2 TRBJ2-7 TRBV6-1 many CASSAGTSDSYEQYF TGTGCCAGCAGTGCCGGGACTAGCGACTCCTACGAGCAGTACTTC
TRBD2 TRBJ2-5 TRBV27 many CASSSRLAGGPGQETQYF TGTGCCAGCAGTTCCCGACTAGCGGGAGGGCCGGGGCAAGAGACCCAGTACTTC
NA TRBJ2-1 TRBV20-1 many CSARAQEAYNEQFF TGCAGTGCTAGAGCCCAGGAGGCTTACAATGAGCAGTTCTTC
NA TRBJ1-6 TRBV20-1 many CSASDGPERPLHF TGCAGTGCTAGTGACGGACCAGAGAGACCCCTCCACTTT
NA TRBJ2-7 TRBV5-1 few CASSSGEGLMEQYF TGCGCCAGCAGCTCGGGTGAGGGGCTAATGGAGCAGTACTTC
TRBD1 TRBJ1-5 TRBV19 many CASSGQGGRQPQHF TGTGCCAGTAGCGGACAGGGGGGACGGCAGCCCCAGCATTTT
NA TRBJ1-1 TRBV19 few CALRAGRDTEAFF TGTGCCCTTCGAGCGGGTCGGGACACTGAAGCTTTCTTT